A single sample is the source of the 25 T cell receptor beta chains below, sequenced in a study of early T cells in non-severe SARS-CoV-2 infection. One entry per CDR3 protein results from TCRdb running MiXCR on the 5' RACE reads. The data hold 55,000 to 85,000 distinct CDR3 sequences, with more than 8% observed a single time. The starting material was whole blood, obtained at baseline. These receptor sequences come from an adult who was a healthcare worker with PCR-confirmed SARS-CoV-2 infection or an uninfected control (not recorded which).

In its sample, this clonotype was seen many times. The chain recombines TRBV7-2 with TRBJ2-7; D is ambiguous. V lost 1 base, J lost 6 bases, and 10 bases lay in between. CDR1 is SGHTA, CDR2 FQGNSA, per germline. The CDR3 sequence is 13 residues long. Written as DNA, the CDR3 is TGTGCCAGCAGCTTAGGGTCGTACCGCGAGCAGTACTTC. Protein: CASSLGSYREQYF.

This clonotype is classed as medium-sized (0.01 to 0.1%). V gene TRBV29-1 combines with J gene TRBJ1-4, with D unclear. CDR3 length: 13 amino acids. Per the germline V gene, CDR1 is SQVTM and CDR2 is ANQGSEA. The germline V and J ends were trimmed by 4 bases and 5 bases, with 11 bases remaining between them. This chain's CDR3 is CSVARPENEKLFF. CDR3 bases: TGCAGCGTTGCCCGGCCGGAGAATGAAAAACTGTTTTTT.

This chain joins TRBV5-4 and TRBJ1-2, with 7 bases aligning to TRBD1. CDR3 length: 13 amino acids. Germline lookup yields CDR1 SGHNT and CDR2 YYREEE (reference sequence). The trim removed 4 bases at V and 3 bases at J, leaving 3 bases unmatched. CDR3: CASSPGQDYGYTF. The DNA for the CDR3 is TGTGCCAGCAGCCCTGGACAGGACTATGGCTACACCTTC.

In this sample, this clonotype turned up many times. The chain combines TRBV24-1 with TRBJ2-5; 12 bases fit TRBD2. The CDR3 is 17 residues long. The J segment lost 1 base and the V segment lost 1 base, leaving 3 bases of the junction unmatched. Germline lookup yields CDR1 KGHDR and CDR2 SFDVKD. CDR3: CATSDFGLAGSQETQYF. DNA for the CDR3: TGTGCCACCAGTGATTTCGGACTAGCGGGATCCCAAGAGACCCAGTACTTC.

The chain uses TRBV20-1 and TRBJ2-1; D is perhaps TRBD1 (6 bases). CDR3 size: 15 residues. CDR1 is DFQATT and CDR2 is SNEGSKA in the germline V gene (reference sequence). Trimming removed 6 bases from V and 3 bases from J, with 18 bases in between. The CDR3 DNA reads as TGCAGTGCGCGAAGGGGGACGGTATTCTACAATGAGCAGTTCTTC. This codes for CSARRGTVFYNEQFF.

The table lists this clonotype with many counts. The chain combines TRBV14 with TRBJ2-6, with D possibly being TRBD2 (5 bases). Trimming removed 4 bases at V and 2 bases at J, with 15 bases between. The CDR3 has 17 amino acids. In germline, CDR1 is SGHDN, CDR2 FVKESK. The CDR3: CASSRLPMATGANVLTF. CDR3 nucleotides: TGTGCCAGCAGCCGACTACCCATGGCTACTGGGGCCAACGTCCTGACTTTC.

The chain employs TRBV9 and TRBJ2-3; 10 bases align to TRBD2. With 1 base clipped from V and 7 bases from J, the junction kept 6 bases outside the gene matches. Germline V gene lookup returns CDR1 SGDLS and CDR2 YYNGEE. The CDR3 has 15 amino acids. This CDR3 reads CASSVTGSGRYTQYF. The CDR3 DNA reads TGTGCCAGCAGCGTAACGGGTAGCGGGAGGTATACGCAGTATTTT. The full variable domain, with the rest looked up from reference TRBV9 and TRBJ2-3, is DSGVTQTPKHLITATGQRVTLRCSPRSGDLSVYWYQQSLDQGLQFLIQYYNGEERAKGNILERFSAQQFPDLHSELNLSSLELGDSALYFCASSVTGSGRYTQYFGPGTRLTVL.

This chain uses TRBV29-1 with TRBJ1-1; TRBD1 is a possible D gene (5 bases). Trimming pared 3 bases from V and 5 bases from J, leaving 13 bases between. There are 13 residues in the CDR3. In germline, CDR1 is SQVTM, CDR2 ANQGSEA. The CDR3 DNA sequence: TGCAGCGTTGAGGGGCAGGCGGGGACTGAAGCTTTCTTT. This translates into CSVEGQAGTEAFF.

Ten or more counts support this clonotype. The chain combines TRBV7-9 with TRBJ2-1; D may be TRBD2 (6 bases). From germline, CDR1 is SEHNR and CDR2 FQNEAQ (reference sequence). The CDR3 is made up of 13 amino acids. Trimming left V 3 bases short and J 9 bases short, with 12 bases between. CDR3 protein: CASSFRGRIEQFF. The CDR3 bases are TGTGCCAGCAGCTTTCGGGGGAGAATTGAGCAGTTCTTC.

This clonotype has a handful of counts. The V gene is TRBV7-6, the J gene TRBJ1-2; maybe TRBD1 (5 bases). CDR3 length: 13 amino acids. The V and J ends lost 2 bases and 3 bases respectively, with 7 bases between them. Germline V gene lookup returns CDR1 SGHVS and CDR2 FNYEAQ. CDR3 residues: CASSLRGDYGYTF. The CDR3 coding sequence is TGTGCCAGCAGCTTACGGGGGGACTATGGCTACACCTTC.

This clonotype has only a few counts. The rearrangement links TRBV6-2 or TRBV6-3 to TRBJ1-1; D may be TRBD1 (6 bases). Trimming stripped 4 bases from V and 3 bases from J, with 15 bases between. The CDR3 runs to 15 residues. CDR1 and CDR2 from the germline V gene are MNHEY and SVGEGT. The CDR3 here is CASSSRQEKDTEAFF. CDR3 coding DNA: TGTGCCAGCAGTTCTCGACAGGAAAAGGACACTGAAGCTTTCTTT.

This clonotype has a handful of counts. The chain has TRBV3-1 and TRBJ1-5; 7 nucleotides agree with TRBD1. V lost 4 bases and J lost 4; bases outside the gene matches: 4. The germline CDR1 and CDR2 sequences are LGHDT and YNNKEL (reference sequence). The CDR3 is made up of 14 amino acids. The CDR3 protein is CASSPTGENQPQHF. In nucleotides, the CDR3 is TGTGCCAGCAGCCCAACAGGGGAGAATCAGCCCCAGCATTTT.

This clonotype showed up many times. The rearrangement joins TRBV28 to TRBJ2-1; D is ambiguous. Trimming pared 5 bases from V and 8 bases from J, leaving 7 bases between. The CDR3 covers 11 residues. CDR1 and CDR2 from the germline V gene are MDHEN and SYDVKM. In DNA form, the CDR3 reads TGTGCCAGCAGTCAGGTAGATGAGCAGTTCTTC. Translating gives CASSQVDEQFF.

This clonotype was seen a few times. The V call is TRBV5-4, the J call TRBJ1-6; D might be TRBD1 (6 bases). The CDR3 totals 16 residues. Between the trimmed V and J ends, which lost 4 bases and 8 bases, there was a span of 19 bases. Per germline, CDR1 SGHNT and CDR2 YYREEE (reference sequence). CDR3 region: CASSVGTARGDSPLHF. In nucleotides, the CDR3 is TGTGCCAGCAGCGTCGGGACCGCAAGGGGGGATTCACCCCTCCACTTT. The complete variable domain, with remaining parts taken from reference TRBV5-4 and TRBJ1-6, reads ETGVTQSPTHLIKTRGQQVTLRCSSQSGHNTVSWYQQALGQGPQFIFQYYREEENGRGNFPPRFSGLQFPNYSSELNVNALELDDSALYLCASSVGTARGDSPLHFGNGTRLTVT.

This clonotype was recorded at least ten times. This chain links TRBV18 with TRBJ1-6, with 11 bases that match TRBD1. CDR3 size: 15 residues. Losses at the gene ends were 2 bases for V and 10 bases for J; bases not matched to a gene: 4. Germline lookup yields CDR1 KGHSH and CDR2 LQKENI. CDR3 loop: CASSPLDRGHSPLHF. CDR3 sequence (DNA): TGTGCCAGCTCACCATTGGACAGGGGGCACTCACCCCTCCACTTT.

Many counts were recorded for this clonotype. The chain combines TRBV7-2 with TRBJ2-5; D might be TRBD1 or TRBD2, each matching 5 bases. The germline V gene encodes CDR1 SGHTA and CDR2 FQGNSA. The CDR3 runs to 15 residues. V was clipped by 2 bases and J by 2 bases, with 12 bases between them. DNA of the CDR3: TGTGCCAGCAGCTTACGACACAGGACTCAAGAGACCCAGTACTTC. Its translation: CASSLRHRTQETQYF.

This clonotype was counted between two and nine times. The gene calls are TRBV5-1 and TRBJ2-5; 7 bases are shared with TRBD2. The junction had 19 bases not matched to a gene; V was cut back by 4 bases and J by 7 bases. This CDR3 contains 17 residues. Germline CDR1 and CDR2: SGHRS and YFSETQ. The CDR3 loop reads CASSPTTGAGALRTQYF. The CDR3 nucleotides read TGCGCCAGCAGCCCAACGACTGGGGCGGGAGCATTAAGGACCCAGTACTTC.

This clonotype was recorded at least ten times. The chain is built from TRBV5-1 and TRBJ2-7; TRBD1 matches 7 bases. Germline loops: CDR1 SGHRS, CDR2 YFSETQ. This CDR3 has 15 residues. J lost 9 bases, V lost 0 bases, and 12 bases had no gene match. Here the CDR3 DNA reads TGCGCCAGCAGCTTGGGACAGGGCATTGAAGTGGGGCAGTACTTC. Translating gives CASSLGQGIEVGQYF.

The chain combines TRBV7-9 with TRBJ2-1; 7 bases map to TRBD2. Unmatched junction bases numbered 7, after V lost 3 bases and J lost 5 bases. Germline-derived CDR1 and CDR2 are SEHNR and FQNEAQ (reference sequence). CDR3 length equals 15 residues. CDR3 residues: CASSLGGSLDNEQFF. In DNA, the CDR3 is TGTGCCAGCAGCTTGGGCGGGAGTCTCGACAATGAGCAGTTCTTC. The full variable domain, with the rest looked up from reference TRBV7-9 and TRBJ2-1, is DTGVSQNPRHKITKRGQNVTFRCDPISEHNRLYWYRQTLGQGPEFLTYFQNEAQLEKSRLLSDRFSAERPKGSFSTLEIQRTEQGDSAMYLCASSLGGSLDNEQFFGPGTRLTVL.

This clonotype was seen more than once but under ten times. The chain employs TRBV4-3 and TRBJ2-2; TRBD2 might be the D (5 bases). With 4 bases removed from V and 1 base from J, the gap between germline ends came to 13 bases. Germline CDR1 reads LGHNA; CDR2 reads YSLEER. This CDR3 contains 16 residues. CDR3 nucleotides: TGCGCCAGCAGCCGAGGGTCCCCCATGAACACCGGGGAGCTGTTTTTT. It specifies CASSRGSPMNTGELFF.

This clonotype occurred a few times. The CDR3 loop is CASSLGQLSNQPQHF. DNA of the CDR3: TGTGCCAGCAGCTTAGGACAGCTTAGCAATCAGCCCCAGCATTTT. J is TRBJ1-5 and V is TRBV7-2, with D perhaps TRBD1 (5 bases). Trimming left V 1 base short and J 0 bases short, with 7 bases between. The germline V gene has CDR1 SGHTA and CDR2 FQGNSA. There are 15 residues in the CDR3.

In DNA, the CDR3 is TGTGCCAGCAGACCCGACAGGGGGAGGGCAGATACGCAGTATTTT. This encodes CASRPDRGRADTQYF. V usage is TRBV27 and J usage is TRBJ2-3, with TRBD1 matching over 9 bases. Germline V CDR1 and CDR2: MNHEY, SMNVEV (reference sequence). The CDR3 length is 15 residues. V was pared by 6 bases and J by 4 bases, with 8 bases of the junction left unmatched.

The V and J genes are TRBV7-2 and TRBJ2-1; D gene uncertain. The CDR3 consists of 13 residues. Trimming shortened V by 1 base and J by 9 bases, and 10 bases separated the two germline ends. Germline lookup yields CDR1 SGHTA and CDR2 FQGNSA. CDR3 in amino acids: CASSLVLRTEQFF. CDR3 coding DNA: TGTGCCAGCAGCTTAGTGCTACGGACTGAGCAGTTCTTC.

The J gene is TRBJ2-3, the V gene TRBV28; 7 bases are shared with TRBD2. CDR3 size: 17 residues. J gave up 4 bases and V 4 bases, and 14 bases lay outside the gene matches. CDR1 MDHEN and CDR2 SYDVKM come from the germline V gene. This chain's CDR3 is CASSSWNGGEGADTQYF. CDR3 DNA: TGTGCCAGCAGTTCCTGGAATGGAGGGGAGGGAGCAGATACGCAGTATTTT.

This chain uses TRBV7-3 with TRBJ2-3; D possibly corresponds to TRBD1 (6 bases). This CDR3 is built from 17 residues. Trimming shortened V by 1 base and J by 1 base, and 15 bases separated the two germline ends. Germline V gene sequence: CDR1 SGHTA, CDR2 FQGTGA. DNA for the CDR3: TGTGCCAGCAGCTTAAATTCCCGAGGGGGACGCACAGATACGCAGTATTTT. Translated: CASSLNSRGGRTDTQYF.